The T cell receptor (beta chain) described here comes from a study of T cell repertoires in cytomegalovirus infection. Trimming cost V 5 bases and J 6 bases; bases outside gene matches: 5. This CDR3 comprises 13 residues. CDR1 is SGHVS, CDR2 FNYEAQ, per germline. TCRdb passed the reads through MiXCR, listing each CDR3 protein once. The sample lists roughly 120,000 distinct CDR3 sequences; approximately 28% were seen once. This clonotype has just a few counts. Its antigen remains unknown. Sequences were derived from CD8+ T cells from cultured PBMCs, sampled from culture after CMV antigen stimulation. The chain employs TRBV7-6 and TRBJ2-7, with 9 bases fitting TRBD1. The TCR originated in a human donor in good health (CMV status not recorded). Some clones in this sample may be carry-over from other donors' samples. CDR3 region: CASSPGTGIEQYF. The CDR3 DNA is TGTGCCAGCAGCCCTGGGACAGGGATCGAGCAGTACTTC.